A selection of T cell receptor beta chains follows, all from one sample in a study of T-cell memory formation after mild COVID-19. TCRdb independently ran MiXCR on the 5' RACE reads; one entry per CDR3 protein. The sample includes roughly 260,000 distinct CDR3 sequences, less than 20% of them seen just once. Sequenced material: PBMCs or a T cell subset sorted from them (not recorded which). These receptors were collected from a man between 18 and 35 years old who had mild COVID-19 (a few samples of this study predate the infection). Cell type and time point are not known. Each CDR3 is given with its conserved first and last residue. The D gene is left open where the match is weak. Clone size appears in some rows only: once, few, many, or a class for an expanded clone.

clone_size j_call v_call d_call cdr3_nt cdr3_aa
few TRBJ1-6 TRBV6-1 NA TGTGCCAGCAGTGAACAAGCAGGGTATAATTCACCCCTCCACTTT CASSEQAGYNSPLHF
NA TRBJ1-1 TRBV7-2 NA TGTGCCAGCAGCTTTTCGACGGGGATTGGGGGCACTGAAGCTTTCTTT CASSFSTGIGGTEAFF
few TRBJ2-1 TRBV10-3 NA TGTGCCATCAGACTAGGTTCCTACAATGAGCAGTTCTTC CAIRLGSYNEQFF
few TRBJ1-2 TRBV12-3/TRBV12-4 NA TGTGCCAGCAGTTTGGGCGCTGGCTACACCTTC CASSLGAGYTF
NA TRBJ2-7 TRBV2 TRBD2 TGTGCCAGCAGTAGAGGGCGTGGGACTAGCGGGGGGCGAGACGAGCAGTACTTC CASSRGRGTSGGRDEQYF
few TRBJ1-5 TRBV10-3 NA TGTGCCATCAGGGAGATCTTCAGGGGTTATAGCAATCAGCCCCAGCATTTT CAIREIFRGYSNQPQHF
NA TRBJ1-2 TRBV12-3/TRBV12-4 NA TGTGCCAGCAGTTTCGTCAGGGGAGGCTACACCTTC CASSFVRGGYTF
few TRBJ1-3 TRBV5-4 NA TGTGCCAGCAGCCCACAAGGGGGGAAATTCAGCTCTGGAAACACCATATATTTT CASSPQGGKFSSGNTIYF
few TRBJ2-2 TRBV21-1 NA TGTGCCAGCAGCGAAGTTACTACACAGGGTGGGGAGCTGTTTTTT CASSEVTTQGGELFF
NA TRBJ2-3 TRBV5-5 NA TGTGCCAGCAGCTCACGGGGGGCTAGCACAGATACGCAGTATTTT CASSSRGASTDTQYF
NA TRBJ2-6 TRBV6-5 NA TGTGCCAGCAAATGGGCCAACGTCCTGACTTTC CASKWANVLTF
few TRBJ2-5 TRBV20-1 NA TGCAGTGCTGGGGGTGAGGCTAACCAAGAGACCCAGTACTTC CSAGGEANQETQYF
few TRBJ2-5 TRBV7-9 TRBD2 TGTGCCAGCAGCCCGACTAGCGAAGAGACCCAGTACTTC CASSPTSEETQYF
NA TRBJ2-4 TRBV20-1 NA TGCAGTGGCAGAGGGTGGCAGAGTGAAAACATTCAGTACTTC CSGRGWQSENIQYF
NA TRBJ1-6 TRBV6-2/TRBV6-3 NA TGTGCCAGCAGTCCCTCCACAGCATCACCCCTCCACTTT CASSPSTASPLHF
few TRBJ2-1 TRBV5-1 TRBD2 TGCGCCAGCAGCTGGAGGCCTAGCGGGGGGAAGACTGAGCAGTTCTTC CASSWRPSGGKTEQFF
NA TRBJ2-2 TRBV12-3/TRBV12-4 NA TGTGCCAGCAGTCTGCGAATTGGAGGGGAGCTGTTTTTT CASSLRIGGELFF
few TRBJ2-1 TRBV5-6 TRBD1 TGTGCCAGCAGTCCCCGGGACAGGCGGAATGAGCAGTTCTTC CASSPRDRRNEQFF
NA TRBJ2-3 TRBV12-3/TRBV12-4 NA TGTGCCAGCAGTTCTGGTCCCACAGATACGCAGTATTTT CASSSGPTDTQYF
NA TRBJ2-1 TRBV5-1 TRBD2 TGCGCCAGCAGCCTTAGCGGGGGGCCCAATGAGCAGTTCTTC CASSLSGGPNEQFF
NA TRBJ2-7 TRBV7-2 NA TGTGCCAGCAGCTTAGCGATGCGGTACGAGCAGTACTTC CASSLAMRYEQYF
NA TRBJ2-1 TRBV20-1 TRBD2 TGCAGTGCCCCTCGGGGCGGGGGGGCCGGCAATGAGCAGTTCTTC CSAPRGGGAGNEQFF
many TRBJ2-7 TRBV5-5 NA TGTGCCAGCAGCCAAACCGGGACGGTCTACGAGCAGTACTTC CASSQTGTVYEQYF
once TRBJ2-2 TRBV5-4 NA TGTGCCAGCAGCTTAATAACTGACACCGGGGAGCTGTTTTTT CASSLITDTGELFF
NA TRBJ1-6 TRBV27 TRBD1 TGTGCCAGCAGTTCACAGGGGTGGTTAGCTTCACCCCTCCACTTT CASSSQGWLASPLHF
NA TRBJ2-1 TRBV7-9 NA TGTGCCAGCAGCCCCCATCCTCAAGGTAACAATGAGCAGTTCTTC CASSPHPQGNNEQFF
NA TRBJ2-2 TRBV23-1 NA TGCGCCAGCAGTCAAAGGGGAGACATATTATCCGGGGAGCTGTTTTTT CASSQRGDILSGELFF
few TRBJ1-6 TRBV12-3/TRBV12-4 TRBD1 TGTGCCAGCCAATTCACAGGGGTGCGATCACCCCTCCACTTT CASQFTGVRSPLHF
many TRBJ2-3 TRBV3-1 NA TGTGCCAGCAGCCAACAAACGGGAAATACGCAGTATTTT CASSQQTGNTQYF
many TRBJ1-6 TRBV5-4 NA TGTGCCAGCAGCGCTGGGCAGGGGACCACATTGACACCCCTCCACTTT CASSAGQGTTLTPLHF
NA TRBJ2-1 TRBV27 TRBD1 TGTGCCAGCACCGAAAGGGGACAGTCCTACAATGAGCAGTTCTTC CASTERGQSYNEQFF
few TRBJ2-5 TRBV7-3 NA TGTGCCAGCAGCTTAAAAGGAGAGACCCAGTACTTC CASSLKGETQYF
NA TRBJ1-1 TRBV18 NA TGTGCCACCTCTACGGCGGCAGGGACCCCTGAAGCTTTCTTT CATSTAAGTPEAFF
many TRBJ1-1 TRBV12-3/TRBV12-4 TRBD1 TGTGCCAGCAGCCCACAGGGGTCGAACACTGAAGCTTTCTTT CASSPQGSNTEAFF
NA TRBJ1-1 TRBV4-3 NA TGCGCCAGCAGCCACTACAGGGAGGGGGACACTGAAGCTTTCTTT CASSHYREGDTEAFF
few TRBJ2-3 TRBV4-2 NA TGTGCCAGCAGCCAAGATTGGGGGCAGGTGAGCACAGATACGCAGTATTTT CASSQDWGQVSTDTQYF
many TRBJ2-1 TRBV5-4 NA TGTGCCAGCAGCACCACGAAGGACAATGAGCAGTTCTTC CASSTTKDNEQFF
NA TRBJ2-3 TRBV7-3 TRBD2 TGTGCCAGCAGCACTAGCGGGGCTCAGGATACGCAGTATTTT CASSTSGAQDTQYF
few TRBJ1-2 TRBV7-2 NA TGTGCCAGCAGCTTAGGATTGGTGACCAACTATGGCTACACCTTC CASSLGLVTNYGYTF
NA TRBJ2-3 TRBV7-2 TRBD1 TGTGCCAGCAGCTTTAGACAGGGACGAACGCAGTATTTT CASSFRQGRTQYF
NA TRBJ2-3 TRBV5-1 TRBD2 TGCGCCAGCAGCTTGGCCCCGCGGGGGGGCAGGGATACGCAGTATTTT CASSLAPRGGRDTQYF
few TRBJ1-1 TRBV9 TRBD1 TGTGCCAGCAGCGTAGGACAGGGACTCCCTGAAGCTTTCTTT CASSVGQGLPEAFF
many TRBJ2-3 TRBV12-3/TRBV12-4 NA TGTGCCAGCAGTCCGTTCTCGGATACGCAGTATTTT CASSPFSDTQYF
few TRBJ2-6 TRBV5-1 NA TGCGCCAGCAGCTTAATAGGAACTGGGGCCAACGTCCTGACTTTC CASSLIGTGANVLTF
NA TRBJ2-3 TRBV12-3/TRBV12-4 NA TGTGCCAGCAGGGGCGGGGTCAGCACAGATACGCAGTATTTT CASRGGVSTDTQYF
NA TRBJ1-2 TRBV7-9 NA TGTGCCAGCATCACGGGGGTCAGCGAGGCAGGTGGCTACACCTTC CASITGVSEAGGYTF
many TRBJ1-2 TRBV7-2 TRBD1 TGTGCCAGCAGCTTAGTACCGGGACAGGGTTCAGCCGAGGGTGGCTACACCTTC CASSLVPGQGSAEGGYTF
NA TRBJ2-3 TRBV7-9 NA TGTGCCAGCAAAAAGGACGGCCCCACAGATACGCAGTATTTT CASKKDGPTDTQYF
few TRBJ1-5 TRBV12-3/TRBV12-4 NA TGTGCCAGCAGTTTAGCCCCTCGGACCGGGGTAGGTCAGCCCCAGCATTTT CASSLAPRTGVGQPQHF
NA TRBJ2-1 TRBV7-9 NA TGTGCCAGCAGCTTAGATGGTAACAATGAGCAGTTCTTC CASSLDGNNEQFF